The clone carrying this TCR beta chain was counted many times. Antigen unknown. Regarding time point: persistent/refractory GD, antithyroid drugs over 5 years with positive TRAb. After RNA was extracted from PBMCs, the TCR library was made from it. The authors diagnosed Graves' disease using American Thyroid Association guidelines. This record comes from a study of regulatory T cells in long-lasting Graves disease. Combining iRepertoire HTBI primers with Arm-PCR of CDR3 regions, the authors built TCR beta libraries. Per the original methods: In the combined samples, some 59 TRBV and 14 TRBJ segments were identified. TCRdb re-called the multiplex PCR reads through MiXCR, storing one row per CDR3 protein. The V and J calls reflect TCRdb's pipeline rather than the authors' work. The table records 300,000 to 400,000 distinct CDR3 sequences, 15% to 20% of them present only once. Findings of the study overall: More public clonotypes were shared by persistent patients (under 3,000) than by new patients (under 1,000).

The receptor comes from a female donor with Graves disease. Here the sequenced sample was peripheral blood mononuclear cells (PBMCs), taken when the disease was refractory, from a patient treated with antithyroid drugs.

The CDR3 nucleotides read TGTGCCAGCAGCTTAGACGCCGGAGGCTACGAGCAGTACTTC. It specifies CASSLDAGGYEQYF. The chain combines TRBV7-2 with TRBJ2-7, with D possibly matching TRBD2 (5 bases). CDR3 length: 14 residues. The germline V gene has CDR1 SGHTA and CDR2 FQGNSA. V was trimmed by 1 base and J by 3 bases, leaving 10 bases between them.